This T cell receptor beta chain originates from a study of shared clonotypes between healthy human individuals. Only in-frame clones appear in the TCRdb table, and some are missing; sequencing was by immunoSEQ multiplex PCR. The sample has 950,000 to 1,100,000 clones, 65% to 80% seen once. The CD4+ fraction was divided into a CD45RA+ naive subset and a CD45RA-negative memory subset. CDR1 and CDR2 (germline): SQVTM, ANQGSEA. Trimming took 6 bases from V and 3 from J, leaving 14 bases between them. The CDR3 has 13 amino acids. Sequenced input: memory CD4+ T cells sorted from blood. Subset of the sample: CD45RA-negative fraction. The gene calls are TRBV29-1 and TRBJ1-1; unclear D gene. This TCR derives from a man between 18 and 35 years old in good health. Written as DNA, the CDR3 is TGCAGCGTCGCCCGAGGGCTCGACACTGAAGCTTTCTTT. This encodes CSVARGLDTEAFF. Complete variable domain (other parts from reference TRBV29-1 and TRBJ1-1): SAVISQKPSRDICQRGTSLTIQCQVDSQVTMMFWYRQQPGQSLTLIATANQGSEATYESGFVIDKFPISRPNLTFSTLTVSNMSPEDSSIYLCSVARGLDTEAFFGQGTRLTVV.